A selection of T cell receptor beta chains follows, all from one sample in a study of blood T cell repertoires in COVID-19. Using immunoSEQ multiplex PCR, the repertoire was profiled, and TCRdb retains in-frame clones only, with some absent. The sample shows approximately 80,000 clones, around 80% of them seen only once. Sequencing was carried out using peripheral blood. The receptor set was obtained from a man in his fifties or sixties with acute or convalescent COVID-19. Both conserved end residues are part of each CDR3. A D gene is named only where the DNA matches it firmly. The size of a clone is reported for some rows only, either as once, few or many, or as a class for expanded clones.

clone_size j_call d_call v_call cdr3_nt cdr3_aa
. TRBJ1-1 . TRBV6-6 TGTGCCAGCAGTTACTCCAGGAACACTGAAGCTTTCTTT CASSYSRNTEAFF
. TRBJ1-5 TRBD1 TRBV18 TGTGCCAGCCGACAGGGGGGTAGCAATCAGCCCCAGCATTTT CASRQGGSNQPQHF
. TRBJ1-2 TRBD1 TRBV9 TGTGCCAGCAGCGTAGGGATTGGACAGGGGGCATATGGCTACACCTTC CASSVGIGQGAYGYTF
. TRBJ2-6 TRBD1 TRBV19 TGTGCCACCTCACTGAGGACAGGGGGCAGGGGGTCTGGGGCCAACGTCCTGACTTTC CATSLRTGGRGSGANVLTF
. TRBJ2-3 TRBD2 TRBV9 TGTGCCAGCAGCGGGGGACTAGCGGGGGCCACAGATACGCAGTATTTT CASSGGLAGATDTQYF
. TRBJ1-2 . TRBV6-6 TGTGCCAGCAGTCGCCGCGGACAGTTCTATGGCTACACCTTC CASSRRGQFYGYTF
. TRBJ2-1 . TRBV14 TGTGCCAGCAGCCAAGAGAATCGGGGATTTGATGAGCAGTTCTTC CASSQENRGFDEQFF
few TRBJ2-5 TRBD2 TRBV6-1 TGTGCCAGCAGTGAAGGTTCACTAGCGGGGCAAGAGACCCAGTACTTC CASSEGSLAGQETQYF
. TRBJ2-5 TRBD2 TRBV18 TGTGCCAGCTCCCGACTAGCAGGGCGCCAAGAGACCCAGTACTTC CASSRLAGRQETQYF
. TRBJ2-7 TRBD2 TRBV7-2 TGTGCCAGCAGCTTCACTAGCGGGGGGGCCAATTACGAGCAGTACTTC CASSFTSGGANYEQYF
. TRBJ1-5 . TRBV10-3 TGTGCCGTAGGATCGGAAGCAGGCCATAGCAATCAGCCCCAGCATTTT CAVGSEAGHSNQPQHF
. TRBJ1-2 TRBD1 TRBV2 TGTGCCAGCAGTTTACAGGGGGCTAACTATGGCTACACCTTC CASSLQGANYGYTF
. TRBJ2-5 . TRBV6-2/TRBV6-3 TGTGCCAGCAGTTATTCAGAAACCCAGTACTTC CASSYSETQYF
. TRBJ2-7 TRBD2 TRBV7-9 TGTGCCAGCAGCTACGAAAGCGGGAGGGCGGTAGAGCAGTACTTC CASSYESGRAVEQYF
. TRBJ2-1 . TRBV27 TGTGCCAGCGGGGGGGCTAGTATTGGTGAGCAGTTCTTC CASGGASIGEQFF
many TRBJ2-7 TRBD2 TRBV11-2 TGTGCCAGCAGCTTAGTCCGACTAGCCATGGAGCAGTACTTC CASSLVRLAMEQYF
few TRBJ1-4 . TRBV27 TGTGCCAGCAGTTTATCCCGGGGAGGTGAAAAACTGTTTTTT CASSLSRGGEKLFF
. TRBJ1-2 TRBD1 TRBV5-1 TGCGCCAGCAGCTCTGGACAGGGGAAGAGCTATGGCTACACCTTC CASSSGQGKSYGYTF
few TRBJ1-2 TRBD1 TRBV5-4 TGTGCCAGCAGCTTGGAAGGGCTGGGACAGGGGCGCTATGGCTACACCTTC CASSLEGLGQGRYGYTF
. TRBJ1-2 . TRBV6-1 TGTGCCAGCAGTGAGGGGCCTTCCTATGGCTACACCTTC CASSEGPSYGYTF
. TRBJ2-3 . TRBV18 TGTGCCAGCTCACCCCAAGGAGGTGAAGATACGCAGTATTTT CASSPQGGEDTQYF
. TRBJ2-3 TRBD2 TRBV28 TGTGCCAGCAGTTATAGCGGGAAAACAGATACGCAGTATTTT CASSYSGKTDTQYF
. TRBJ2-2 TRBD1 TRBV18 TGTGCCAGCTCACCGAGACAGGGGGCGGCCACCGGGGAGCTGTTTTTT CASSPRQGAATGELFF
. TRBJ2-7 . TRBV20-1 TGCAGTGCGGGGGGGCCCTACGAGCAGTACTTC CSAGGPYEQYF
. TRBJ2-1 TRBD2 TRBV20-1 TGCAGTGCTAGTGGAACTAGCGGGGGGATCTCCTACAATGAGCAGTTCTTC CSASGTSGGISYNEQFF
. TRBJ1-5 . TRBV13 TGTGCCAGCAGCTCCAGGATGGATCAGCCCCAGCATTTT CASSSRMDQPQHF
. TRBJ2-1 TRBD1 TRBV2 TGTGCCAGCAGCCCCCGGGACAGGGGGCGAAATGAGCAGTTCTTC CASSPRDRGRNEQFF
. TRBJ2-3 TRBD1 TRBV2 TGTGCCAGCAGGGGGACAGTCACAGATACGCAGTATTTT CASRGTVTDTQYF
. TRBJ1-2 TRBD1 TRBV4-2 TGTGCCAGCAGCCAGCGAGGTACAGGGGGCAAGCGGGACTATGGCTACACCTTC CASSQRGTGGKRDYGYTF
. TRBJ1-1 . TRBV19 TGTGCCAGTAGTATAGATTCAGCGGGACCGTACGCTTTCTTT CASSIDSAGPYAFF
once TRBJ1-2 . TRBV14 TGTGCCAGCAGCCCGAGCGGCGACTTTAACTATGGCTACACCTTC CASSPSGDFNYGYTF
once TRBJ1-5 . TRBV9 TGTGCCAGCAGCGTAGGGAGGGGCAATCAGCCCCAGCATTTT CASSVGRGNQPQHF
few TRBJ1-2 . TRBV9 TGTGCCAGCAGCGTTTCAGGGGAAAGTTATGGCTACACCTTC CASSVSGESYGYTF
. TRBJ2-5 . TRBV27 TGTGCCAGCAGTTTACGGGAACAGCGAGAGACCCAGTACTTC CASSLREQRETQYF
. TRBJ2-6 TRBD1 TRBV7-3 TGTGCCAGCAGCGTCCAGGGGGCTCTACCCTCTGGGGCCAACGTCCTGACTTTC CASSVQGALPSGANVLTF
once TRBJ2-7 . TRBV30 TGTGCCTGGAACCCCAACTCGGTTAACGAGCAGTACTTC CAWNPNSVNEQYF
. TRBJ1-1 TRBD1 TRBV6-5 TGTGCCAGCAGTAGGGGGCCTGGAACTGAAGCTTTCTTT CASSRGPGTEAFF
. TRBJ2-7 . TRBV4-1 TGCGCCAGCAGCTACCAACAGGGATCCTCCTACGAGCAGTACTTC CASSYQQGSSYEQYF
. TRBJ2-2 TRBD2 TRBV6-5 TGTGCCAGCACCCCGGGGGGGATTAGCGGGGAGCTGTTTTTT CASTPGGISGELFF
. TRBJ2-5 TRBD1 TRBV11-2 TGTGCCAGCAGCCCCGGGACAGGGTGGAGGGAGACCCAGTACTTC CASSPGTGWRETQYF
. TRBJ1-4 . TRBV6-6 TGTGCCAGCAGCCGCGACACTGAAAAACTGTTTTTT CASSRDTEKLFF
. TRBJ1-4 . TRBV28 TGTGCCAGCAGTTTAACCGGGGGTGACAATGAAAAACTGTTTTTT CASSLTGGDNEKLFF